The 30 T cell receptor beta chains reported below all come from one sample, sequenced in a study of blood T cell repertoires in COVID-19. Clones were read by immunoSEQ multiplex PCR, and TCRdb kept only the in-frame ones, dropping some. The table includes about 170,000 clones, 70% to 90% detected once. Material for sequencing was peripheral blood. Receptors originate from a woman older than 75 with COVID-19, enrolled during active disease.

The chain has TRBV2 and TRBJ1-2; maybe TRBD1 (6 bases). The CDR3 length is 17 residues. CDR1 is SNHLY, CDR2 FYNNEI, per germline. With 1 base removed from V and 2 bases from J, the gap between germline ends came to 17 bases. DNA for the CDR3: TGTGCCAGCAGTGAAGATATGTCGGCAGGGGAAAACTATGGCTACACCTTC. It yields the protein CASSEDMSAGENYGYTF.

The chain recombines TRBV5-1 with TRBJ2-2, with TRBD1 matching over 7 bases. The CDR3 has 18 amino acids. V was clipped by 0 bases and J by 2 bases; unmatched bases: 10. Per germline, CDR1 SGHRS and CDR2 YFSETQ. CDR3 region: CASSLGQGVAPNTGELFF. CDR3 nucleotide sequence: TGCGCCAGCAGCTTGGGACAGGGCGTTGCGCCAAACACCGGGGAGCTGTTTTTT. Combining the CDR3 with reference TRBV5-1 and TRBJ2-2 gives the whole variable domain KAGVTQTPRYLIKTRGQQVTLSCSPISGHRSVSWYQQTPGQGLQFLFEYFSETQRNKGNFPGRFSGRQFSNSRSEMNVSTLELGDSALYLCASSLGQGVAPNTGELFFGEGSRLTVL.

V usage is TRBV9 and J usage is TRBJ1-3, with a tentative D call TRBD1 (5 bases). The CDR3 spans 13 residues. Germline CDR1 SGDLS, CDR2 YYNGEE. V lost 4 bases to trimming and J lost 2 bases, with 7 bases between them. CDR3 sequence: CASSPTAGNTIYF. CDR3 nucleotide sequence: TGTGCCAGCAGCCCGACAGCTGGAAACACCATATATTTT.

This rearrangement joins TRBV28 to TRBJ2-1; the D gene is possibly TRBD1 (7 bases). The CDR3 consists of 12 residues. Germline values: CDR1 MDHEN, CDR2 SYDVKM. V was pared by 3 bases and J by 9 bases, with 9 bases between. The CDR3 loop is CASSFQGGEQFF. The CDR3 region has the DNA TGTGCCAGCAGTTTCCAGGGGGGTGAGCAGTTCTTC.

CDR3 in amino acids: CASSRLAGAYNEQYF. In DNA, the CDR3 is TGCGCCAGCAGCCGACTAGCGGGAGCCTATAACGAGCAGTACTTC. The V call is TRBV5-1, the J call TRBJ2-7, with 12 bases aligning to TRBD2. There are 15 residues in the CDR3. Trimming removed 4 bases from V and 5 bases from J; junction bases left unmatched: 7. From germline, CDR1 is SGHRS and CDR2 YFSETQ.

V gene TRBV6-5 combines with J gene TRBJ2-2, with 8 bases fitting TRBD1. The J segment lost 6 bases and the V segment lost 4 bases, leaving 10 bases of the junction unmatched. Germline loops: CDR1 MNHEY, CDR2 SVGAGI. The CDR3 runs 16 residues. In DNA, the CDR3 is TGTGCCAGCAGTTCCCGGGGGACAGGTGGGCCCGGGGAGCTGTTTTTT. This codes for CASSSRGTGGPGELFF.

The rearrangement links TRBV6-5 to TRBJ2-3, with D maybe TRBD1 (5 bases). CDR3 length equals 13 residues. The germline V gene encodes CDR1 MNHEY and CDR2 SVGAGI. V lost 10 bases to trimming and J lost 3 bases, with 14 bases between them. CDR3 residues: CATLRPGTDTQYF. DNA for the CDR3: TGTGCCACCCTCCGCCCAGGGACAGATACGCAGTATTTT.

J is TRBJ2-1 and V is TRBV5-4, with D maybe TRBD2 (6 bases). V shed 5 bases and J shed 7 bases, with 13 bases lying between them. CDR3 length: 13 amino acids. Germline values: CDR1 SGHNT, CDR2 YYREEE (reference sequence). CDR3 in DNA: TGTGCCAGCAGTCTGGGACTGGATAATGAGCAGTTCTTC. Its protein product is CASSLGLDNEQFF.

This chain joins TRBV21-1 and TRBJ2-2; the DNA was not used to check the table's D call, TRBD2. TRBV21-1 is a pseudogene locus. This CDR3 spans 18 amino acids. The CDR3 spells CASSKPSGGDSNTGELFF. The CDR3 DNA follows: TGTGCCAGCAGCAAACCTAGCGGGGGGGACTCGAACACCGGGGAGCTGTTTTTT.

This rearrangement joins TRBV27 to TRBJ1-4, with D possibly matching TRBD1 (5 bases). Trimming removed 2 bases from V and 8 bases from J, with 18 bases in between. CDR3 size: 16 residues. Germline CDR1 is MNHEY and CDR2 is SMNVEV (reference sequence). The CDR3 is CASSLQGGRRKEKLFF. The CDR3 DNA sequence: TGTGCCAGCAGTTTACAGGGTGGCCGTCGGAAGGAAAAACTGTTTTTT.

The chain recombines TRBV2 with TRBJ1-5; TRBD1 aligns across 10 bases. Looked up from germline, CDR1 is SNHLY and CDR2 is FYNNEI. Trimming took 5 bases from V and 6 from J; bases not matched to a gene: 4. The CDR3 runs 14 residues. The CDR3: CASSSTGGSQPQHF. In DNA form, the CDR3 reads TGTGCCAGCAGTTCGACAGGGGGCAGTCAGCCCCAGCATTTT.

In the case of this clone: Other DNA sequences of this sample code for an identical CDR3. The V and J genes are TRBV18 and TRBJ1-5; no definite D call. The CDR3 contains 14 residues. V was clipped by 6 bases and J by 1 base, with 10 bases between them. Per the germline V gene, CDR1 is KGHSH and CDR2 is LQKENI. This chain's CDR3 is CASSPAGSNQPQHF. For the CDR3, the DNA is TGTGCCAGCTCCCCCGCCGGGAGCAATCAGCCCCAGCATTTT.

The chain uses TRBV19 and TRBJ1-2; 7 bases fit TRBD1. Germline V gene data show CDR1 as LNHDA and CDR2 as SQIVND (reference sequence). V shed 7 bases and J 4 bases; nucleotides not matched to a gene: 18. This CDR3 has 17 residues. The CDR3 region has the DNA TGTGCCAGTACCCGGGACAGAGCAGCCAGGGGGGTCTATGGCTACACCTTC. Its translation is CASTRDRAARGVYGYTF.

The chain couples TRBV4-2 to TRBJ2-3, with D possibly matching TRBD2 (6 bases). Germline V gene lookup returns CDR1 LGHNA and CDR2 YNFKEQ. CDR3 length: 14 amino acids. V was cut by 4 bases and J by 4 bases, with 12 bases left in between. The CDR3 spells CASSPVAESDTQYF. The CDR3 coding sequence is TGTGCCAGCAGCCCGGTAGCGGAGTCAGATACGCAGTATTTT.

The gene calls are TRBV12-3 or TRBV12-4 and TRBJ1-1; D not resolved. This CDR3 has 13 amino acids. The V and J ends lost 1 base and 5 bases respectively, with 8 bases between them. CDR3 nucleotide sequence: TGTGCCAGCAGTTTAGGTACGGGGACTGAAGCTTTCTTT. It codes for CASSLGTGTEAFF.

V and J are TRBV5-1 and TRBJ2-3; the D gene is possibly TRBD2 (5 bases). Trimming took 2 bases from V and 2 from J, leaving 9 bases between them. The CDR3 is 14 residues long. The germline V gene has CDR1 SGHRS and CDR2 YFSETQ. The CDR3 region has the DNA TGCGCCAGCAGCTTAGGGAGCGACACAGATACGCAGTATTTT. It yields the protein CASSLGSDTDTQYF.

This rearrangement joins TRBV18 to TRBJ2-1; 11 nucleotides agree with TRBD2. This CDR3 has 21 amino acids. V lost 6 bases to trimming and J lost 5 bases; unmatched junction nucleotides: 24. The germline gives CDR1 KGHSH, CDR2 LQKENI. This CDR3 reads CASSPTGNKQKPGLADNEQFF. The CDR3 DNA reads TGTGCCAGCTCCCCAACGGGCAACAAACAAAAACCGGGACTAGCGGACAATGAGCAGTTCTTC.

This chain links TRBV6-5 with TRBJ1-1, with 8 bases matching TRBD1. The germline V gene encodes CDR1 MNHEY and CDR2 SVGAGI. V trimming: 1 base; J trimming: 6 bases; junction bases outside the gene matches: 1. This CDR3 has 13 residues. The CDR3 sequence: CASSYLQGAEAFF. The CDR3 bases are TGTGCCAGCAGTTACTTACAGGGGGCTGAAGCTTTCTTT.

The chain joins TRBV6-5 to TRBJ1-4; 7 bases line up with TRBD1. This CDR3 is built from 14 residues. V lost 7 bases, J lost 2 bases, and 4 bases stayed unmatched. Germline loops: CDR1 MNHEY, CDR2 SVGAGI. Here the CDR3 reads CASTLTGTNEKLFF. The CDR3 DNA reads as TGTGCCAGCACATTGACAGGGACTAATGAAAAACTGTTTTTT.

The chain carries TRBV5-1 and TRBJ1-2, with a possible D match to TRBD1 (5 bases). V was clipped by 7 bases and J by 4 bases, with 11 bases between them. CDR1 is SGHRS and CDR2 is YFSETQ in the germline V gene. The CDR3 is 12 residues long. The CDR3 DNA follows: TGCGCCAGCTCCGACAGCTCCTATGGCTACACCTTC. Protein product: CASSDSSYGYTF.

V and J are TRBV4-1 and TRBJ1-1; D gene ambiguous. CDR1 is MGHRA and CDR2 is YSYEKL in the germline V gene. The CDR3 loop spans 13 amino acids. The V and J ends lost 0 bases and 7 bases respectively, with 9 bases between them. CDR3 in amino acids: CASSQDLRSEAFF. The CDR3 nucleotides are TGCGCCAGCAGCCAAGATCTTAGGAGTGAAGCTTTCTTT.

This rearrangement joins TRBV2 to TRBJ2-1; no clear D. Trimming pared 4 bases from V and 8 bases from J, leaving 12 bases between. Germline lookup yields CDR1 SNHLY and CDR2 FYNNEI. This CDR3 is 13 amino acids long. CDR3 bases: TGTGCCAGCAGTGTAATAAGCGTGGATGAGCAGTTCTTC. Protein product: CASSVISVDEQFF.

The sample holds a few counts of this clone. This chain uses TRBV25-1 with TRBJ1-1; D is ambiguous. Trimming left V 2 bases short and J 5 bases short, with 6 bases between. CDR3 size: 12 residues. Germline V lookup: CDR1 MGHDK, CDR2 SYGVNS. CDR3: CASSEEGTEAFF. In nucleotides, the CDR3 is TGTGCCAGCAGTGAAGAGGGAACTGAAGCTTTCTTT. Using reference TRBV25-1 and TRBJ1-1 for the parts outside the CDR3, the full variable domain is EADIYQTPRYLVIGTGKKITLECSQTMGHDKMYWYQQDPGMELHLIHYSYGVNSTEKGDLSSESTVSRIRTEHFPLTLESARPSHTSQYLCASSEEGTEAFFGQGTRLTVV.

The sample holds a few counts of this clone. This rearrangement joins TRBV6-5 to TRBJ1-1; D is possibly TRBD1 (5 bases). CDR1 is MNHEY and CDR2 is SVGAGI in the germline V gene. This CDR3 is 12 amino acids long. The germline V and J ends were trimmed by 6 bases and 1 base, with 6 bases remaining between them. CDR3 region: CASSGGNTEAFF. For the CDR3, the DNA is TGTGCCAGCAGCGGGGGGAACACTGAAGCTTTCTTT.

V and J are TRBV2 and TRBJ2-7, with 8 bases fitting TRBD2. J gave up 0 bases and V 6 bases, and 10 bases lay outside the gene matches. There are 16 residues in the CDR3. In germline, CDR1 is SNHLY, CDR2 FYNNEI. The CDR3 nucleotides read TGTGCCAGCAGGGCCGACGGACTAGCTGACTCCTACGAGCAGTACTTC. It codes for CASRADGLADSYEQYF. The entire variable domain, with the rest obtained from reference TRBV2 and TRBJ2-7, is as follows: EPEVTQTPSHQVTQMGQEVILRCVPISNHLYFYWYRQILGQKVEFLVSFYNNEISEKSEIFDDQFSVERPDGSNFTLKIRSTKLEDSAMYFCASRADGLADSYEQYFGPGTRLTVT.

This rearrangement joins TRBV3-1 (or the pseudogene TRBV3-2) to TRBJ2-5; TRBD2 is a possible D gene (6 bases). V was clipped by 5 bases and J by 2 bases, with 12 bases between them. Germline V CDR1 and CDR2: LGHDT, YNNKEL (reference sequence). The CDR3 is 14 residues long. CDR3 in amino acids: CASSTGLTQETQYF. CDR3 nucleotide sequence: TGTGCCAGCAGCACGGGACTTACACAAGAGACCCAGTACTTC.

The V and J genes are TRBV5-1 and TRBJ1-2; 11 nucleotides line up with TRBD1. Germline V lookup: CDR1 SGHRS, CDR2 YFSETQ. This CDR3 spans 14 amino acids. J lost 4 bases, V lost 4 bases, and 3 bases had no gene match. In DNA, the CDR3 is TGCGCCAGCAGCCCGGGGACAGGGGGCTATGGCTACACCTTC. It encodes CASSPGTGGYGYTF. The variable domain in full, with the rest retrieved from reference TRBV5-1 and TRBJ1-2, is KAGVTQTPRYLIKTRGQQVTLSCSPISGHRSVSWYQQTPGQGLQFLFEYFSETQRNKGNFPGRFSGRQFSNSRSEMNVSTLELGDSALYLCASSPGTGGYGYTFGSGTRLTVV.

The chain couples TRBV5-1 to TRBJ2-3; 11 nucleotides align to TRBD2. In germline, CDR1 is SGHRS, CDR2 YFSETQ. V lost 3 bases and J lost 5; bases outside the gene matches: 5. This CDR3 contains 15 residues. The CDR3 sequence is CASSSAGTSGDTQYF. The CDR3 DNA sequence: TGCGCCAGCAGCTCAGCCGGGACTAGCGGAGATACGCAGTATTTT. Variable domain in full (rest from reference TRBV5-1 and TRBJ2-3): KAGVTQTPRYLIKTRGQQVTLSCSPISGHRSVSWYQQTPGQGLQFLFEYFSETQRNKGNFPGRFSGRQFSNSRSEMNVSTLELGDSALYLCASSSAGTSGDTQYFGPGTRLTVL.

The chain links TRBV5-1 to TRBJ2-1; weak D call: TRBD2 (5 bases). V was pared by 4 bases and J by 13 bases, with 27 bases between. CDR3 length: 16 residues. Per the germline V gene, CDR1 is SGHRS and CDR2 is YFSETQ. CDR3 in DNA: TGCGCCAGCAGCCTTGATCGCGGAGGTCAGGACTCCTCCCAGTTCTTC. Translating it yields CASSLDRGGQDSSQFF.

The chain uses TRBV15 and TRBJ2-1, with 8 bases identical to TRBD2. V shed 1 base and J 10 bases; nucleotides not matched to a gene: 9. Germline V CDR1 and CDR2: LNHNV, YYDKDF (reference sequence). The CDR3 loop spans 15 amino acids. CDR3 sequence: CATSRAPSGRQEQFF. The CDR3 bases are TGTGCCACCAGCAGAGCTCCTAGCGGGCGACAGGAGCAGTTCTTC.